The next 2 T cell receptor beta chains were all read from a single sample in a study of shared clonotypes between healthy human individuals (dated by TCRdb to 2018 to 2020). The receptor library was made with the immunoSEQ multiplex PCR assay. The clones in this table, taken by TCRdb from immuneACCESS, are in-frame only. Not every clone is retained; where verified, under half of the shortfall comes from an unresolved V gene, and the cause of the rest is unknown. The table for this sample lists around 1.1 million clones; 77% of them were counted only once. 0.89% of the sample lies in the top ten. Source material: memory CD4+ T cells from PBMCs. In the paper's terms, the cell subset or site label means: CD45RA-negative fraction. The receptors stem from a man between 18 and 35 years old in good health. Some clones in this sample may be carry-over from other donors' samples.

This rearrangement joins TRBV7-8 to TRBJ2-7; 13 bases are a match to TRBD2. J was trimmed by 0 bases and V by 3 bases; bases with no gene match: 5. CDR1 is SGHVS, CDR2 FQNEAQ, per germline. The CDR3 has 17 amino acids. CDR3 DNA: TGTGCCAGCAGCTTCGGGACTAGCGGGATCAGCTCCTACGAGCAGTACTTC. The encoded protein is CASSFGTSGISSYEQYF.

This chain joins TRBV29-1 and TRBJ1-1, with D possibly matching TRBD1 (5 bases). Germline loops: CDR1 SQVTM, CDR2 ANQGSEA. Trimming stripped 5 bases from V and 1 base from J, with 11 bases between. CDR3 length: 13 amino acids. CDR3 loop: CSVRGRANTEAFF. In DNA, the CDR3 is TGCAGCGTTCGAGGCAGGGCGAACACTGAAGCTTTCTTT.